This T cell receptor (beta chain) was identified in a study of response to subunit inactivated influenza vaccine. Study findings and constraints: The study's authors posited that every seasonal influenza vaccination enlists few new T cells.

This clonotype has ten or more counts. Its specificity is unknown. TCRdb used MiXCR to reprocess the RT-PCR reads, holding one entry per CDR3 protein. Of about 780,000 distinct CDR3 sequences in the sample, around a sixth were seen once. The sample in question was PBMCs from blood, obtained around 5 days after vaccination. The receptor was derived from a man aged 50 to 59 who received an inactivated influenza vaccine.

The CDR3 DNA follows: TGTGCCAGCAGTTTTGGGCAAAACTCCTACGAGCAGTACTTC. Translated, it gives CASSFGQNSYEQYF. The chain combines TRBV12-3 or TRBV12-4 with TRBJ2-7, with unresolved D. Trimming pared 3 bases from V and 0 bases from J, leaving 9 bases between. The CDR3 has 14 residues.